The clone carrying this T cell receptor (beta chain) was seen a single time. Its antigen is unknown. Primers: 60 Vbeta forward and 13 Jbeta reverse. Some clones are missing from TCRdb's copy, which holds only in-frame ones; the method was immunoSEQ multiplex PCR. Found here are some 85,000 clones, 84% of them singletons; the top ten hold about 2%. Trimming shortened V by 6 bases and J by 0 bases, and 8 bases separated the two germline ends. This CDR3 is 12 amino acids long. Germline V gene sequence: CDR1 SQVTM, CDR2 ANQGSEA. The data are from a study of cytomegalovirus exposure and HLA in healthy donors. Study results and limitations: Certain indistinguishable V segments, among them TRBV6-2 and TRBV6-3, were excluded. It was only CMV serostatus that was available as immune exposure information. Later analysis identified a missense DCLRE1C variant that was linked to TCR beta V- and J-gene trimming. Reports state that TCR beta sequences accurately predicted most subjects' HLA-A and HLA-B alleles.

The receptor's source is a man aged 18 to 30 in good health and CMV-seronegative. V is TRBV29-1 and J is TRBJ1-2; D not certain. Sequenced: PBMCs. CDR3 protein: CSVRNTNYGYTF. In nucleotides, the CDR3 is TGCAGCGTCAGGAATACTAACTATGGCTACACCTTC.